The clone carrying this T cell receptor (beta chain) was found a few times. The data are from a study of metastatic and nonmetastatic thyroid tumors. No patient had received any treatment before thyroid surgery. V lost 5 bases to trimming and J lost 3 bases; unmatched junction nucleotides: 6. The germline V gene encodes CDR1 SNHLY and CDR2 FYNNEI. The CDR3 contains 15 residues. TCRdb ran MiXCR on the PCR reads. Among just over 14,000 clones listed, approximately 3.8% were seen once. The source material was tumor tissue. The TCR was taken from a female donor with papillary thyroid cancer or a benign thyroid nodule (not recorded which). Some clones in this sample may be carry-over from other donors' samples. The rearrangement uses TRBV2 and TRBJ1-4, with 7 bases lining up with TRBD1. CDR3 region: CASSTTTGPNEKLFF. The CDR3 region has the DNA TGTGCCAGCAGTACCACGACAGGGCCTAATGAAAAACTGTTTTTT.